The rows below give T cell receptor beta chains drawn from one sample of a study of vaccination and CD4 T cells after COVID-19. These receptors have no known antigen. TCRdb recomputed calls from the PCR reads with MiXCR, one row per CDR3 protein. The sample yields over 10,000 distinct CDR3 sequences, approximately 60% seen once. The sequenced material came from CD4+ T cells from blood, cultured in vitro. These TCRs come from a human donor who had recovered from COVID-19. Each CDR3 is given with its conserved first and last residue. Each record gives: D gene, J gene, clone size, V gene, CDR3 length, CDR3 DNA, CDR3 protein. D genes are given only for firm matches. Part of the rows lack a size; the others show once, few, many or a class for expanded clones.

d_gene: TRBD2; j_gene: TRBJ2-1; abundance: few; v_gene: TRBV12-3/TRBV12-4; len: 15; CDR3nt: TGTGCCAGCAGTTTGGGACTAGCGGGGGTGGGTGAGCAGTTCTTC; CDR3aa: CASSLGLAGVGEQFF
d_gene: .; j_gene: TRBJ2-3; abundance: .; v_gene: TRBV24-1; len: 13; CDR3nt: TGTGCCACCAGTGCCCCCTCGACAGATACGCAGTATTTT; CDR3aa: CATSAPSTDTQYF
d_gene: .; j_gene: TRBJ2-7; abundance: .; v_gene: TRBV20-1; len: 14; CDR3nt: TGCAGTGCTGCCCTCCAGCTAGGCCCCTACGAGCAGTACTTC; CDR3aa: CSAALQLGPYEQYF
d_gene: .; j_gene: TRBJ2-6; abundance: medium-sized; v_gene: TRBV30; len: 14; CDR3nt: TGTGCCTCCCCCGCCTTCTCTGGGGCCAACGTCCTGACTTTC; CDR3aa: CASPAFSGANVLTF
d_gene: .; j_gene: TRBJ1-2; abundance: .; v_gene: TRBV7-8; len: 13; CDR3nt: TGTGCCAGCAGCTTAGGCAGAAACTATGGCTACACCTTC; CDR3aa: CASSLGRNYGYTF
d_gene: TRBD1; j_gene: TRBJ1-6; abundance: few; v_gene: TRBV27; len: 16; CDR3nt: TGTGCCAGCAGTTTGTCCGGGACAGTCTGGAATTCACCCCTCCACTTT; CDR3aa: CASSLSGTVWNSPLHF
d_gene: .; j_gene: TRBJ2-1; abundance: .; v_gene: TRBV7-9; len: 14; CDR3nt: TGTGCCAGCAGCTTAGGCGCTTTAGGGCATGAGCAGTTCTTC; CDR3aa: CASSLGALGHEQFF
d_gene: TRBD1; j_gene: TRBJ1-1; abundance: .; v_gene: TRBV6-5; len: 14; CDR3nt: TGTGCCAGCAGTTACGACAGGGCGAACACTGAAGCTTTCTTT; CDR3aa: CASSYDRANTEAFF
d_gene: .; j_gene: TRBJ1-1; abundance: .; v_gene: TRBV18; len: 13; CDR3nt: TGTGCCAGCCATCTCCAGGAGAACACTGAAGCTTTCTTT; CDR3aa: CASHLQENTEAFF
d_gene: TRBD1; j_gene: TRBJ2-3; abundance: few; v_gene: TRBV24-1; len: 18; CDR3nt: TGTGCCACCAGTGATTTGGCAGGGACAGGGTCCTCCACAGATACGCAGTATTTT; CDR3aa: CATSDLAGTGSSTDTQYF
d_gene: .; j_gene: TRBJ1-3; abundance: .; v_gene: TRBV6-1; len: 15; CDR3nt: TGTGCCAGCAGTGAGGGGGTCCCCTCTGGAAACACCATATATTTT; CDR3aa: CASSEGVPSGNTIYF
d_gene: TRBD1; j_gene: TRBJ1-1; abundance: once; v_gene: TRBV30; len: 14; CDR3nt: TGTGCCTGGGCGAACAGGGGAAGGAACACTGAAGCTTTCTTT; CDR3aa: CAWANRGRNTEAFF
d_gene: TRBD1; j_gene: TRBJ1-1; abundance: few; v_gene: TRBV20-1; len: 14; CDR3nt: TGCAGTGCTAGAGCAGGGACAGCAAACACTGAAGCTTTCTTT; CDR3aa: CSARAGTANTEAFF
d_gene: TRBD2; j_gene: TRBJ2-2; abundance: .; v_gene: TRBV2; len: 17; CDR3nt: TGTGCCAGCAGTGAGGGACTAGTAAAAGGAGGTACCGGGGAGCTGTTTTTT; CDR3aa: CASSEGLVKGGTGELFF
d_gene: TRBD2; j_gene: TRBJ2-1; abundance: .; v_gene: TRBV4-2; len: 17; CDR3nt: TGTGCCAGCAGCCAAGGCCCGGGACTAGCCCTCGACAATGAGCAGTTCTTC; CDR3aa: CASSQGPGLALDNEQFF
d_gene: .; j_gene: TRBJ1-1; abundance: once; v_gene: TRBV11-3; len: 14; CDR3nt: TGTGCCAGCAGCTTAGCAGGAATAGTCACTGAAGCTTTCTTT; CDR3aa: CASSLAGIVTEAFF